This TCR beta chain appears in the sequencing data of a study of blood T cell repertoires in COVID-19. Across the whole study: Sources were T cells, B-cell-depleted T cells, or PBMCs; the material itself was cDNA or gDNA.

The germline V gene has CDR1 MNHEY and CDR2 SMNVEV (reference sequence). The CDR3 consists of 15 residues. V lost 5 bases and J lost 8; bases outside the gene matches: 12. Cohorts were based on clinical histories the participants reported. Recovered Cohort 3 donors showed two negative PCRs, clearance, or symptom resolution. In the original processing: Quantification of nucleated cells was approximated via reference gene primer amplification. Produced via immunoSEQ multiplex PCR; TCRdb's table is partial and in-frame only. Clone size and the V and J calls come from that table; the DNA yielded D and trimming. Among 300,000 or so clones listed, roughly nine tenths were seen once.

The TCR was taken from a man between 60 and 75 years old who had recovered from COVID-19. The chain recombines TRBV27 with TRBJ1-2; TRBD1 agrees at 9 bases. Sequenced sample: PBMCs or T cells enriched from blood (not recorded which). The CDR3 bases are TGTGCCAGCAGTCCGTTCGGGACAGGGCCTTTCGGCTACACCTTC. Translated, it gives CASSPFGTGPFGYTF.